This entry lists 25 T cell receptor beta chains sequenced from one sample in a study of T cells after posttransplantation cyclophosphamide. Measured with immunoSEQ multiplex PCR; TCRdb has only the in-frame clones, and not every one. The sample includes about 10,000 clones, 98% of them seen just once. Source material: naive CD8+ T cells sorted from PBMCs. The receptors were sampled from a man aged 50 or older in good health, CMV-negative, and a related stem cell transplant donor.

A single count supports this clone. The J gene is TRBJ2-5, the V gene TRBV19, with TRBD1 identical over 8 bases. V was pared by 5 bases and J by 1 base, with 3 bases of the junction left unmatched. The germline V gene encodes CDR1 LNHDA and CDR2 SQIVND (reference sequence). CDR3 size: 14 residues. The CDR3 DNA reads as TGTGCCAGTAGTCTAGGGACAGGCCAAGAGACCCAGTACTTC. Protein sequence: CASSLGTGQETQYF. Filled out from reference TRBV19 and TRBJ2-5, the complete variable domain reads DGGITQSPKYLFRKEGQNVTLSCEQNLNHDAMYWYRQDPGQGLRLIYYSQIVNDFQKGDIAEGYSVSREKKESFPLTVTSAQKNPTAFYLCASSLGTGQETQYFGPGTRLLVL.

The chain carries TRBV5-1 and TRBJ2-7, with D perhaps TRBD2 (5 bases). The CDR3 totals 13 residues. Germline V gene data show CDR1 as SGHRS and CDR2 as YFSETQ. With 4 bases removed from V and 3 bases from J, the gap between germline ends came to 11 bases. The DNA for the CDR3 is TGCGCCAGCAGCCTCCCCGGGGACTACGAGCAGTACTTC. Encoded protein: CASSLPGDYEQYF.

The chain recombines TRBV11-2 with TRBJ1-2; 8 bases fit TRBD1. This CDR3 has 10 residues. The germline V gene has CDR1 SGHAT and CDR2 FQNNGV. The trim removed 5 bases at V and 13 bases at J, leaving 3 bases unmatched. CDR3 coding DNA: TGTGCCAGCAGCCGGACAGGGCTCACCTTC. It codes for CASSRTGLTF.

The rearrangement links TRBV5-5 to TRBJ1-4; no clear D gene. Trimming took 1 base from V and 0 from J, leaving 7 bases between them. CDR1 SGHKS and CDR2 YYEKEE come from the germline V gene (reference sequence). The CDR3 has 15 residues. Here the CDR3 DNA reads TGTGCCAGCAGCTTGTACGGGACAACTAATGAAAAACTGTTTTTT. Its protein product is CASSLYGTTNEKLFF.

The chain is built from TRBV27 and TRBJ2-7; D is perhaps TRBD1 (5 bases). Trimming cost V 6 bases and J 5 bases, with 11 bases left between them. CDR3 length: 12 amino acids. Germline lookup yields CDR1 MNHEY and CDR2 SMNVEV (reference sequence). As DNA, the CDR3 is TGTGCCAGCAGAGGCAGGGTACACGAGCAGTACTTC. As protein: CASRGRVHEQYF.

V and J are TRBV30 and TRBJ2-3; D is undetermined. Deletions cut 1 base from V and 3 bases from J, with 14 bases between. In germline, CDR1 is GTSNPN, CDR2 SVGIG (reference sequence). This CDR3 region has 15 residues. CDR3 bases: TGTGCCTGGAGTGCGGTGGCGGCGACGACAGATACGCAGTATTTT. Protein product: CAWSAVAATTDTQYF. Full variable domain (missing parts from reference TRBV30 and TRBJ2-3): SQTIHQWPATLVQPVGSPLSLECTVEGTSNPNLYWYRQAAGRGLQLLFYSVGIGQISSEVPQNLSASRPQDRQFILSSKKLLLSDSGFYLCAWSAVAATTDTQYFGPGTRLTVL.

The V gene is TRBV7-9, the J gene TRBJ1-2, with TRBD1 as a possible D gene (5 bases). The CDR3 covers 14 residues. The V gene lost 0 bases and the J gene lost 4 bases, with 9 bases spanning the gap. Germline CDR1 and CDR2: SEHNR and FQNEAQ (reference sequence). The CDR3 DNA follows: TGTGCCAGCAGCTTAGCGCGAGACAGCTATGGCTACACCTTC. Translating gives CASSLARDSYGYTF. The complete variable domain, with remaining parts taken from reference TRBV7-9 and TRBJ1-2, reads DTGVSQNPRHKITKRGQNVTFRCDPISEHNRLYWYRQTLGQGPEFLTYFQNEAQLEKSRLLSDRFSAERPKGSFSTLEIQRTEQGDSAMYLCASSLARDSYGYTFGSGTRLTVV.

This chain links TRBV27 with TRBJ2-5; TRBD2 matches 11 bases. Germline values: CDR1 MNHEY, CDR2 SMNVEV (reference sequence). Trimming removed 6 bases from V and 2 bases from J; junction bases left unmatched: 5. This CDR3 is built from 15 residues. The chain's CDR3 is CASSLGTSGQETQYF. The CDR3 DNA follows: TGTGCCAGCAGCCTAGGGACTAGCGGACAAGAGACCCAGTACTTC.

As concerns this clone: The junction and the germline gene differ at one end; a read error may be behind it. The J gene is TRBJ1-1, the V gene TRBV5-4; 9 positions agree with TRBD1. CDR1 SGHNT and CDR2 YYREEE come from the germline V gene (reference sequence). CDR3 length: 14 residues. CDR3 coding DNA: TGTGCCAGCAGCTCCGGGACAGGGAACATTGAAGCTTTCTTT. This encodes CASSSGTGNIEAFF.

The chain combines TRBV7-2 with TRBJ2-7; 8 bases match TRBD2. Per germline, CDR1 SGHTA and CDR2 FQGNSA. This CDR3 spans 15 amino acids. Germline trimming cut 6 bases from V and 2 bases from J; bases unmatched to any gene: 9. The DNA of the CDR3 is TGTGCCAGCAGTCCCAAGGAGCGGGAGCCCTACGAGCAGTACTTC. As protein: CASSPKEREPYEQYF.

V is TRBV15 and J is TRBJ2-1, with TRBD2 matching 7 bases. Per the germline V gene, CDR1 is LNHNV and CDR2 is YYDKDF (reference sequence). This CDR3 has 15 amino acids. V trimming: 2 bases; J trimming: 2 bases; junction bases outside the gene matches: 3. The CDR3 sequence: CATSRNGGAYNEQFF. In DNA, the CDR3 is TGTGCCACCAGCAGAAATGGGGGGGCCTACAATGAGCAGTTCTTC.

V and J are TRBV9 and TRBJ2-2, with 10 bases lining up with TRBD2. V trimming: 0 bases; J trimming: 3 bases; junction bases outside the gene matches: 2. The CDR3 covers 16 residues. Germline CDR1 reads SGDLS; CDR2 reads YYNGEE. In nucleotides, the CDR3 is TGTGCCAGCAGCGTAGATAGCGGGGGGTACACCGGGGAGCTGTTTTTT. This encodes CASSVDSGGYTGELFF. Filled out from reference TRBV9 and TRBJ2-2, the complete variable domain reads DSGVTQTPKHLITATGQRVTLRCSPRSGDLSVYWYQQSLDQGLQFLIQYYNGEERAKGNILERFSAQQFPDLHSELNLSSLELGDSALYFCASSVDSGGYTGELFFGEGSRLTVL.

The chain's CDR3 is CASSYRGYGEKLFF. DNA for the CDR3: TGTGCCAGCAGTTACAGGGGGTACGGTGAAAAACTGTTTTTT. The chain is built from TRBV27 and TRBJ1-4; the match to TRBD1 covers 8 bases. The CDR3 extends over 14 amino acids. V dropped 4 bases and J dropped 7; count of bases not matched to a gene: 5. Germline V gene data show CDR1 as MNHEY and CDR2 as SMNVEV (reference sequence).

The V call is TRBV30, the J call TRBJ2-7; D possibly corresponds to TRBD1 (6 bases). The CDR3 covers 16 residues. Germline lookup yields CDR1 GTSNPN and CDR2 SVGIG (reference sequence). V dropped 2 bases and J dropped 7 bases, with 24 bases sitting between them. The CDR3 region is CAWSFTGTSYLVEQYF. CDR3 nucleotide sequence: TGTGCCTGGAGTTTCACCGGGACATCTTACCTTGTGGAGCAGTACTTC.

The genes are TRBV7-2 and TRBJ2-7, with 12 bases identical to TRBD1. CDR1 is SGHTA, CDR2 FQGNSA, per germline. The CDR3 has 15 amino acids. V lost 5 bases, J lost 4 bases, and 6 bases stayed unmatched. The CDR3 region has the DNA TGTGCCAGCAGCACCGGGACAGGGGGCGCGTACGAGCAGTACTTC. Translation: CASSTGTGGAYEQYF.

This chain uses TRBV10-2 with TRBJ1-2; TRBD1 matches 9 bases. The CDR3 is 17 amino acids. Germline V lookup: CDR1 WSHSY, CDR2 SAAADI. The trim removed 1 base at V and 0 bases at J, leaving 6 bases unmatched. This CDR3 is CASSEWDRDLPNYGYTF. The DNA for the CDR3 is TGCGCCAGCAGTGAGTGGGACAGGGACCTCCCTAACTATGGCTACACCTTC.

CDR3 nucleotide sequence: TGTGCCTGGAGTCCCCCGCAGTATGAGTACGGAGACACTGAAGCTTTCTTT. Encoded protein: CAWSPPQYEYGDTEAFF. The rearrangement joins TRBV30 to TRBJ1-1; D is unresolved. The germline V gene encodes CDR1 GTSNPN and CDR2 SVGIG (reference sequence). This CDR3 region has 17 residues. V lost 2 bases and J lost 3, with 22 bases in between.

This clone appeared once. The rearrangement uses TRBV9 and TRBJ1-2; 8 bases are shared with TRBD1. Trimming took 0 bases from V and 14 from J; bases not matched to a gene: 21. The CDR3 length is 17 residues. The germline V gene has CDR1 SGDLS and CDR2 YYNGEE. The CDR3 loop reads CASSVATQGALPPRATF. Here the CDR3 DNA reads TGTGCCAGCAGCGTAGCTACTCAGGGGGCGCTCCCTCCGCGGGCGACCTTC.

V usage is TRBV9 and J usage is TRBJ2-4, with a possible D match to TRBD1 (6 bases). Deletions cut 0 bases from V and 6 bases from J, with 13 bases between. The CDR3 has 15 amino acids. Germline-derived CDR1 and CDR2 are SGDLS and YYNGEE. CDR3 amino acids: CASSVDGRGGNIQYF. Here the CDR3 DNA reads TGTGCCAGCAGCGTAGATGGCAGGGGTGGAAACATTCAGTACTTC.

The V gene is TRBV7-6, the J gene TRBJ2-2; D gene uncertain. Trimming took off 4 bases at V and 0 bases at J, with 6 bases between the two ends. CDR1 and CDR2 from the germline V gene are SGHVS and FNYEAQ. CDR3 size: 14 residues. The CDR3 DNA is TGTGCCAGCAGCTCCTCTCCGAACACCGGGGAGCTGTTTTTT. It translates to CASSSSPNTGELFF.

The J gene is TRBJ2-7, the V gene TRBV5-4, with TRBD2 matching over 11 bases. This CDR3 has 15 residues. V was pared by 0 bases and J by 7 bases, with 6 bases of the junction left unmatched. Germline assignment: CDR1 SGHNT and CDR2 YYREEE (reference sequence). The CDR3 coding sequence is TGTGCCAGCAGCTTGGATCTAGCGGGAGGAGAAGAGCAGTACTTC. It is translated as CASSLDLAGGEEQYF. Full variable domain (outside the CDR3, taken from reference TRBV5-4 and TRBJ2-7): ETGVTQSPTHLIKTRGQQVTLRCSSQSGHNTVSWYQQALGQGPQFIFQYYREEENGRGNFPPRFSGLQFPNYSSELNVNALELDDSALYLCASSLDLAGGEEQYFGPGTRLTVT.

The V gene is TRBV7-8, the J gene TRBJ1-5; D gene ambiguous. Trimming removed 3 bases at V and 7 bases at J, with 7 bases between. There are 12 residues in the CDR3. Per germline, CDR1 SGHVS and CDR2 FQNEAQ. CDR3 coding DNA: TGTGCCAGCAGCTTCTTGGGCCAGCCCCAGCATTTT. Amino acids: CASSFLGQPQHF.

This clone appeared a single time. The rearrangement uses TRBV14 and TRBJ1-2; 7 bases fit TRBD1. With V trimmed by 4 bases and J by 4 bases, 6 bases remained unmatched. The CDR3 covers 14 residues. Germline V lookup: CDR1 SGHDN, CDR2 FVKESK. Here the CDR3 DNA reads TGTGCCAGCAGCCCCACCGGGACAGCCTATGGCTACACCTTC. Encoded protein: CASSPTGTAYGYTF.

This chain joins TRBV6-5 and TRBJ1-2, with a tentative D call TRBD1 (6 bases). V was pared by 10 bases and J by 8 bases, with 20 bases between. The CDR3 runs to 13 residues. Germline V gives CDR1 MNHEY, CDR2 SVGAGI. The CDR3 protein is CATLGETGGGYTF. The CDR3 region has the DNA TGTGCCACCTTGGGAGAGACAGGCGGCGGCTACACCTTC.

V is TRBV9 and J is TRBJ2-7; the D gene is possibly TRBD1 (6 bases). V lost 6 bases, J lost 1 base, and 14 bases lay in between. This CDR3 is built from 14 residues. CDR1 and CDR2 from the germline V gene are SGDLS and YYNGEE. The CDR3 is CASTSGTSSYEQYF. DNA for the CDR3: TGTGCCAGCACCTCCGGGACAAGTTCCTACGAGCAGTACTTC.